This entry is about one T cell receptor (beta chain). This clone was observed a few times. This clone's antigen is unknown. Per-base qualities were not stored, and no clone one base away is much larger. TCRbeta CDR3 regions were amplified from genomic DNA by means of the immunoSEQ Assay, a bias-controlled multiplex PCR. As for the original processing: The number of nucleated cells in each sample was estimated by amplification of reference gene primers within the assay. Sequence reads were collapsed and filtered to measure the absolute abundance of every unique TCRbeta CDR3 rearrangement. Productive Simpson clonality was computed per sample as the square root of Simpson's diversity index over productive rearrangements. TCRdb stores this immuneACCESS table with in-frame sequences only. Part of the clones is absent; in the studies checked, under half of the shortfall reflects unresolved V genes, and no reason is known for the rest. The D gene and trimming were derived from the DNA, and the V and J assignments and clone size from that table. This sample is represented by tens of thousands of clones; over 70% of them were singletons. The ten biggest clones cover approximately 4.6% of the sample.

This record comes from a study of blood T cell repertoires in COVID-19 (TCRdb year 2020). Context from the whole study: The collaborator samples originated in the United States, Italy and Spain and spanned the acute and convalescent phases of COVID-19. HLA class I and class II types, where available, came from metadata supplied by the sample provider rather than from assay-based typing. Subjects who had been exposed to COVID-19, were actively infected with it, or had recovered from it provided the deeply sampled blood TCRbeta repertoires that made up the dataset. The repertoires were made available in a free public database intended to serve as a resource for research on the immune response to SARS-CoV-2. The samples were drawn from the first 160 participants of the ongoing ImmuneRACE study and from 950 to 1,500 subjects provided by 6 global collaborators. Sample metadata almost always included a de-identified subject ID, COVID-19 status, age in years and sex. The prospective study material was composed of cDNA or gDNA derived from T cells, B-cell-depleted T cells, or PBMCs. Overall study outcomes, separate from this receptor: The amount of clinical and demographic metadata varied by source and participant and was provided uncurated.

Whole blood was collected in K2EDTA tubes by collaborating institutions according to the institutions' own protocols. For TCRbeta analysis, collaborators shipped samples in one of three forms: frozen whole blood, isolated PBMCs, or DNA extracted from either of those sample types. The CDR3 spans 16 residues, from the cysteine through the phenylalanine. Just the 48-base CDR3 DNA is kept, in frame starting at base 1. From the germline V gene, CDR1 is LGHNA and CDR2 is YSLEER. V loses 0 bases, J loses 4 bases, and the germline ends lie 15 bases apart. The sequence derives from a woman between 50 and 59 years old with acute or convalescent COVID-19. The receptor chain draws on TRBV4-3 and TRBJ1-2; a tentative D match to TRBD1 spans 5 bases. Sequencing input: peripheral blood. The DNA sequence is given as TGCGCCAGCAGCCAAGATCTGGACATCCTTCTCTATGGCTACACCTTC. This codes for CASSQDLDILLYGYTF.